The sequence of this T cell receptor (beta chain) was determined in a study of cytomegalovirus exposure and HLA in healthy donors. Study context: Among 398 genotyped donors, about 85% fell in the Caucasian-associated ancestry cluster.

In regard to this clone: The target antigen is unknown.

Researchers ran the PCR with 60 Vbeta and 13 Jbeta primers. Clones were sequenced by immunoSEQ multiplex PCR, and TCRdb holds only the in-frame ones, with some missing. This sample has approximately 130,000 clones; over 70% occur once, and the top ten carry roughly 3.1%. General study points: A later analysis showed that HLA-associated TCR beta chains had undergone more clonal expansion than equally common others. Productive status was seen about 87% or about 30% of the time for most TCR beta V segments in an earlier analysis. According to the study, roughly 180 TCR beta chains were cytomegalovirus-associated.

V was clipped by 1 base and J by 11 bases, with 14 bases between them. The CDR3 consists of 13 residues. Germline V gene data show CDR1 as MNHNS and CDR2 as SASEGT. This receptor was taken from a man aged 25-45 years in good health and CMV-seronegative. This chain uses TRBV6-1 with TRBJ1-1; D unclear. What was sequenced was PBMCs. The CDR3 coding sequence is TGTGCCAGCAGTGAAGATTATTTATCGTTCGCTTTCTTT. It yields the protein CASSEDYLSFAFF.